The rows below give T cell receptor beta chains drawn from one sample of a study of blood T cell repertoires in COVID-19. Assay used: immunoSEQ multiplex PCR; TCRdb lists only in-frame clones, some missing. The table has about 190,000 clones, roughly nine tenths seen once. Sequencing was carried out using peripheral blood. The receptors stem from a man between 25 and 39 years old with acute or convalescent COVID-19. Both conserved end residues are part of each CDR3. Fields, in order: clone size, D gene, J gene, V gene, CDR3 DNA, CDR3 protein. The D gene is left open where the match is weak. The size entry is marked missing in some rows and otherwise reads once, few, many or a size class.

>NA|TRBD1|TRBJ1-3|TRBV27
TGTGCCAGCAGTCCCGGGACAGGGCTTGGAAACACCATATATTTT
CASSPGTGLGNTIYF
>NA|TRBD1|TRBJ1-5|TRBV12-5
TGTGCTAGTGGTCCCGGACAGGGAAATCAGCCCCAGCATTTT
CASGPGQGNQPQHF
>once|NA|TRBJ1-3|TRBV18
TGTGCCAGCTCACCAATCAGCGATGCTGGAAACACCATATATTTT
CASSPISDAGNTIYF
>NA|NA|TRBJ2-1|TRBV18
TGTGCCAGCTCACCCCCGGACTGGCAAAATGAGCAGTTCTTC
CASSPPDWQNEQFF
>NA|TRBD2|TRBJ2-1|TRBV30
TGTGCCTGGAGTGCGAAGACTAGCGACTTCTTCGATGAGCAGTTCTTC
CAWSAKTSDFFDEQFF
>NA|NA|TRBJ1-6|TRBV7-2
TGTGCCAGCAGCTTAGGACTTAATTCACCCCTCCACTTT
CASSLGLNSPLHF
>NA|NA|TRBJ1-3|TRBV18
TGTGCCAGCTCACCTCAGGGGCATGGAAACACCATATATTTT
CASSPQGHGNTIYF
>NA|NA|TRBJ2-1|TRBV2
TGTGCCAGCAGTAAGCGGACCACCTACAATGAGCAGTTCTTC
CASSKRTTYNEQFF
>NA|TRBD1|TRBJ2-6|TRBV5-4
TGTGCCAGCAGCCCTCATCTGGGGACAGGGGGCCCTGGGGCCAACGTCCTGACTTTC
CASSPHLGTGGPGANVLTF
>NA|TRBD2|TRBJ2-1|TRBV15
TGTGCCACCAGCAGAGACCCGGGGGGGCCCTCCTACAATGAGCAGTTCTTC
CATSRDPGGPSYNEQFF
>once|NA|TRBJ1-2|TRBV4-1
TGCGCCAGCAGCCCCCAGACACCAAACTATGGCTACACCTTC
CASSPQTPNYGYTF
>NA|TRBD1|TRBJ1-3|TRBV6-5
TGTGCCAGCAGTTTAACAGGGGCGTCTGGAAACACCATATATTTT
CASSLTGASGNTIYF
>NA|NA|TRBJ1-4|TRBV5-1
TGCGCCAGCAGCTTGAGGGACTTCCGTAATGAAAAACTGTTTTTT
CASSLRDFRNEKLFF
>NA|TRBD2|TRBJ2-3|TRBV5-1
TGCGCCAGCAGCCTTGGAAGACTAGCGGGGGGGCCAGATACGCAGTATTTT
CASSLGRLAGGPDTQYF
>NA|TRBD2|TRBJ2-3|TRBV4-2
TGTGCCAGCAGCCAGAGCGGGGGGGCGGTTAGCACAGATACGCAGTATTTT
CASSQSGGAVSTDTQYF
>NA|NA|TRBJ1-1|TRBV18
TGTGCCAGCTCACCTGGTGTTTGGGTCGAACGGGTGAACACTGAAGCTTTCTTT
CASSPGVWVERVNTEAFF
>NA|TRBD1|TRBJ1-2|TRBV14
TGTGCCAGCAGCGGACGACAGGGAACGGGTGGCTACACCTTC
CASSGRQGTGGYTF
>NA|TRBD2|TRBJ2-1|TRBV29-1
TGCAGCGTTGAAGGGTTCGGGGGGTGGGACAATGAGCAGTTCTTC
CSVEGFGGWDNEQFF
>NA|NA|TRBJ1-2|TRBV19
TGTGCCAGTAGTATAGATCGAGGAGGGATGGATGGCTACACCTTC
CASSIDRGGMDGYTF
>NA|TRBD2|TRBJ2-5|TRBV5-1
TGCGCCAGCAGCTTGGGGCGGGGGGGCCCCGGGTACCAAGAGACCCAGTACTTC
CASSLGRGGPGYQETQYF
>NA|NA|TRBJ2-3|TRBV5-1
TGCGCCAGCTCGACCGGGGGTTCAAGCACAGATACGCAGTATTTT
CASSTGGSSTDTQYF
>NA|NA|TRBJ2-3|TRBV7-2
TGTGCCAGCAGCTTAGCTCACCGGGATACGCAGTATTTT
CASSLAHRDTQYF
>NA|TRBD1|TRBJ1-5|TRBV29-1
TGCAGCGTTACGGTCCGAGGGGGCATCGATCAGCCCCAGCATTTT
CSVTVRGGIDQPQHF
>NA|NA|TRBJ2-7|TRBV4-1
TGCGCCAGCAGCTACGTGGGACAAACCTACGAGCAGTACTTC
CASSYVGQTYEQYF
>NA|NA|TRBJ1-2|TRBV4-2
TGTGCCAGCAGCCAAGATCTAGATATTAACTATGGCTACACCTTC
CASSQDLDINYGYTF
>NA|NA|TRBJ2-1|TRBV28
TGTGCCAGCAGTTTACTTCGGCAGGGGCAGTTCTTC
CASSLLRQGQFF
>NA|TRBD2|TRBJ2-1|TRBV5-5
TGTGCCAGCAGCTTGGGGCTTGTCGGGGGGTTAAAATTAAATGAGCAGTTCTTC
CASSLGLVGGLKLNEQFF
>NA|TRBD1|TRBJ2-1|TRBV19
TGTGCCAGTAGTATCTTACAGGGGACGGACAATGAGCAGTTCTTC
CASSILQGTDNEQFF
>once|NA|TRBJ2-3|TRBV9
TGTGCCAGCAGCTCCAGGACAGCAACTAGCACAGATACGCAGTATTTT
CASSSRTATSTDTQYF
>NA|TRBD2|TRBJ2-3|TRBV4-1
TGCGCCACCAGGGGAGCGGGAGCTCGCACAGATACGCAGTATTTT
CATRGAGARTDTQYF
>NA|NA|TRBJ2-7|TRBV28
TGTGCCAGCCGAACCCTACTCTACGAGCAGTACTTC
CASRTLLYEQYF
>NA|NA|TRBJ1-5|TRBV6-5
TGTGCCAGCAGCCTCCGGGTCCAACAGCCCCAGCATTTT
CASSLRVQQPQHF
>few|NA|TRBJ1-1|TRBV3-1/TRBV3-2
TGTGCCAGCAGCCACTCTTCGACTGTAACAATTGCTGAAGCTTTCTTT
CASSHSSTVTIAEAFF
>NA|NA|TRBJ2-7|TRBV24-1
TGTGCCACCACCCCTATCGACTCCTACGAGCAGTACTTC
CATTPIDSYEQYF
>few|NA|TRBJ1-2|TRBV18
TGTGCCAGCTCAGAGCCTAACTATGGCTACACCTTC
CASSEPNYGYTF
>NA|NA|TRBJ2-5|TRBV11-2
TGTGCCAGCAGCTTAGATAGTCAGACCCAGTACTTC
CASSLDSQTQYF
>NA|NA|TRBJ2-1|TRBV4-1
TGCGCCAGCAGCCAAGATCCAGGTCGGATTGAGCAGTTCTTC
CASSQDPGRIEQFF
>few|TRBD1|TRBJ1-6|TRBV4-1
TGCGCCAGCAGCCAGACAGGGTCGACGGATACTTCACCCCTCCACTTT
CASSQTGSTDTSPLHF
>NA|NA|TRBJ1-2|TRBV28
TGTGCCAGCAGACTAACGACCCGGCCTGACTATGGCTACACCTTC
CASRLTTRPDYGYTF
>few|NA|TRBJ2-1|TRBV5-4
TGTGCCAGCAGCTGGCAGGGGATGCAGTTCTTC
CASSWQGMQFF
>NA|NA|TRBJ1-5|TRBV10-3
TGTGCCATCAGTCAAGGGGAACAGCCCCAGCATTTT
CAISQGEQPQHF
>NA|TRBD1|TRBJ2-3|TRBV11-3
TGTGCCAGCAGCTCCAGACAGGGGGGGACAGATACGCAGTATTTT
CASSSRQGGTDTQYF
>NA|TRBD1|TRBJ1-5|TRBV19
TGTGCCAGTTGGGACAGAGGCCAGCCCCAGCATTTT
CASWDRGQPQHF